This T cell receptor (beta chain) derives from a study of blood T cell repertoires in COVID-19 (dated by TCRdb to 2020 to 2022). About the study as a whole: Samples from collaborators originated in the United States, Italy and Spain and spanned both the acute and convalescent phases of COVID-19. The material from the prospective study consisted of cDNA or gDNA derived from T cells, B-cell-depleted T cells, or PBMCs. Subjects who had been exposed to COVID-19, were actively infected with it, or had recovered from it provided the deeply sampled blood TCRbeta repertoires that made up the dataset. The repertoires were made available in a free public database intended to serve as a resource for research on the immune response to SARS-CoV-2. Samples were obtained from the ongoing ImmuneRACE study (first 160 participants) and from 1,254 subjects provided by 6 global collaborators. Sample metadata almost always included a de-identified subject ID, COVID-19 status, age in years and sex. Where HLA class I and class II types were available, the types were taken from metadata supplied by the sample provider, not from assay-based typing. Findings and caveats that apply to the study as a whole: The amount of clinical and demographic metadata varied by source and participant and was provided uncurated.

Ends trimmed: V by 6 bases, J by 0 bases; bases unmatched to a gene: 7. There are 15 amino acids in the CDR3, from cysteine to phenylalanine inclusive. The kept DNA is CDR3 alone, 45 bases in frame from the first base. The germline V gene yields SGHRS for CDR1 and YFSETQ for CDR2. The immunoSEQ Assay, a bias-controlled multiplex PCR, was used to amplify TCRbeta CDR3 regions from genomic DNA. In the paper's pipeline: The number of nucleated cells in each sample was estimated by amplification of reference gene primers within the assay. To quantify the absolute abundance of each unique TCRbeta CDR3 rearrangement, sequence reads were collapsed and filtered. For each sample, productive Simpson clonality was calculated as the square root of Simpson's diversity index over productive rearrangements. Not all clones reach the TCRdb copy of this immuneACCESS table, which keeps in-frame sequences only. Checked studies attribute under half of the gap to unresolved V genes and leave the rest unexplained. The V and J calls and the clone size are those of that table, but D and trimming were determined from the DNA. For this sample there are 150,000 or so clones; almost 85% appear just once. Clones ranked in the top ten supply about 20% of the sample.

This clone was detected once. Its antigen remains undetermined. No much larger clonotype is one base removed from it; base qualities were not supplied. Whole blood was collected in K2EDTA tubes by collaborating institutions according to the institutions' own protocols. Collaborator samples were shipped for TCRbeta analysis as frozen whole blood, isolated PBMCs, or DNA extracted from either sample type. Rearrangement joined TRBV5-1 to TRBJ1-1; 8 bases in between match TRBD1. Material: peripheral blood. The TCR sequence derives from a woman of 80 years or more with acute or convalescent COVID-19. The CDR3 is CASILGTGVNTEAFF. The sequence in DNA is TGCGCCAGCATACTTGGGACAGGAGTGAACACTGAAGCTTTCTTT.